This T cell receptor beta chain was observed in a study of T cells after yellow fever vaccination. General observations from the study: The booster saw the reappearance of most primary-vaccination clones (about 95% CD4, around 88% CD8). Weaker, the secondary response had a peak occurring faster, on day 5 versus 15. A minor fraction of clonotypes spanned both CD4 and CD8 compartments.

At least ten counts were recorded for this clonotype. What it binds is unknown. Looked up from germline, CDR1 is SEHNR and CDR2 is FQNEAQ (reference sequence). V dropped 7 bases and J dropped 1 base, with 10 bases sitting between them. This CDR3 is built from 14 residues. 5'RACE template switching produced TCR cDNA carrying a universal primer site and UMIs. TCRdb independently ran MiXCR on the 5' RACE reads; one entry per CDR3 protein. The profile covers 400,000 or so distinct CDR3 sequences, with 6.2% appearing a single time and around 16% taken by the ten largest. The chain recombines TRBV7-9 with TRBJ2-2; weak D call: TRBD2 (5 bases). Sequencing was performed on PBMCs, taken 5 days after the yellow fever booster vaccination. This sequence was found in a man aged 25-45 years who received the YFV17D yellow fever vaccine. The DNA for the CDR3 is TGTGCCAGCACCCTCGGGGTGAACACCGGGGAGCTGTTTTTT. Protein product: CASTLGVNTGELFF.